This is a list of T cell receptor beta chains from one sample in a study of response to subunit inactivated influenza vaccine. TCRdb re-analysed the RT-PCR reads in MiXCR, keeping a single row per CDR3 protein. The repertoire holds about 650,000 distinct CDR3 sequences, about 15% seen once, with 7.6% in the top ten. The material was PBMCs from blood, obtained 14 to 15 days before vaccination. These receptors were taken from a man aged 45 to 65 who received an inactivated influenza vaccine. CDR3s include the opening cysteine and the closing phenylalanine or tryptophan. The D gene is left open where the match is weak. The listing skips clone size in some rows; elsewhere it reads once, few, many or a size class.

d_call: -
v_call: TRBV12-3/TRBV12-4
clone_size: many
j_call: TRBJ1-1
cdr3_aa: CASSRQNPARTEAFF
cdr3_nt: TGTGCCAGCAGCCGACAGAACCCGGCTAGGACTGAAGCTTTCTTT

d_call: -
v_call: TRBV29-1
clone_size: many
j_call: TRBJ2-5
cdr3_aa: CPEAIVRRVETQYF
cdr3_nt: TGCCCCGAGGCCATTGTTCGCCGGGTTGAGACCCAGTACTTC

d_call: -
v_call: TRBV12-3/TRBV12-4
clone_size: -
j_call: TRBJ1-6
cdr3_aa: CASSSRGALHF
cdr3_nt: TGTGCCAGCAGCTCCAGGGGAGCCCTCCACTTT

d_call: -
v_call: TRBV20-1
clone_size: -
j_call: TRBJ2-1
cdr3_aa: CSARGGRPYNEQFF
cdr3_nt: TGCAGTGCTAGGGGAGGAAGACCTTACAATGAGCAGTTCTTC

d_call: -
v_call: TRBV4-3
clone_size: -
j_call: TRBJ2-1
cdr3_aa: CASSYSAGLNEQFF
cdr3_nt: TGCGCCAGCAGCTATTCGGCGGGGCTCAATGAGCAGTTCTTC

d_call: TRBD1
v_call: TRBV11-2
clone_size: -
j_call: TRBJ2-7
cdr3_aa: CASSSPRQGPYEQYF
cdr3_nt: TGTGCCAGCAGCTCCCCCCGACAGGGGCCCTACGAGCAGTACTTC

d_call: TRBD2
v_call: TRBV5-6
clone_size: few
j_call: TRBJ2-1
cdr3_aa: CASSSGGADNEQFF
cdr3_nt: TGTGCCAGCAGCTCGGGAGGGGCTGACAATGAGCAGTTCTTC

d_call: -
v_call: TRBV11-2
clone_size: few
j_call: TRBJ2-5
cdr3_aa: CASTNEAGPQETQYF
cdr3_nt: TGTGCCAGCACCAACGAGGCCGGTCCCCAAGAGACCCAGTACTTC

d_call: -
v_call: TRBV20-1
clone_size: -
j_call: TRBJ2-2
cdr3_aa: CSATVTPPNTGELFF
cdr3_nt: TGCAGTGCTACAGTGACACCTCCGAACACCGGGGAGCTGTTTTTT

d_call: TRBD1
v_call: TRBV12-3/TRBV12-4
clone_size: -
j_call: TRBJ1-2
cdr3_aa: CASSSAGTGINYGYTF
cdr3_nt: TGTGCCAGCAGTTCCGCCGGGACAGGCATCAACTATGGCTACACCTTC

d_call: -
v_call: TRBV20-1
clone_size: -
j_call: TRBJ2-5
cdr3_aa: CSVRRTSQETQYF
cdr3_nt: TGCAGTGTACGACGGACCTCCCAAGAGACCCAGTACTTC

d_call: -
v_call: TRBV11-2
clone_size: -
j_call: TRBJ2-7
cdr3_aa: CASSILHSYEQYF
cdr3_nt: TGTGCCAGCAGCATCCTGCACTCGTACGAGCAGTACTTC

d_call: TRBD2
v_call: TRBV12-3/TRBV12-4
clone_size: few
j_call: TRBJ2-1
cdr3_aa: CASSSRIGTNYNEQFF
cdr3_nt: TGTGCCAGCAGTTCCCGAATAGGGACTAACTACAATGAGCAGTTCTTC

d_call: TRBD1
v_call: TRBV24-1
clone_size: -
j_call: TRBJ2-5
cdr3_aa: CATSDPTGQNQETQYF
cdr3_nt: TGTGCCACCAGTGATCCGACGGGACAGAACCAAGAGACCCAGTACTTC

d_call: TRBD1
v_call: TRBV5-1
clone_size: -
j_call: TRBJ2-5
cdr3_aa: CAGSSTGTVETQYF
cdr3_nt: TGCGCCGGCAGCTCTACCGGGACAGTAGAGACCCAGTACTTC

d_call: TRBD1
v_call: TRBV29-1
clone_size: many
j_call: TRBJ2-1
cdr3_aa: CSTFAGQGRFNEQFF
cdr3_nt: TGCAGCACTTTCGCGGGACAGGGCCGATTCAATGAGCAGTTCTTC

d_call: -
v_call: TRBV12-3/TRBV12-4
clone_size: few
j_call: TRBJ2-2
cdr3_aa: CASNRAYGELFF
cdr3_nt: TGTGCCAGCAACAGGGCTTACGGGGAGCTGTTTTTT

d_call: TRBD2
v_call: TRBV12-3/TRBV12-4
clone_size: many
j_call: TRBJ2-3
cdr3_aa: CASSFGAGDTDTQYF
cdr3_nt: TGTGCCAGCAGTTTTGGCGCGGGGGACACAGATACGCAGTATTTT

d_call: TRBD1
v_call: TRBV5-1
clone_size: -
j_call: TRBJ1-1
cdr3_aa: CASRFAGTGGIMNTEAFF
cdr3_nt: TGCGCCAGCAGATTCGCCGGGACAGGGGGAATTATGAACACTGAAGCTTTCTTT

d_call: TRBD1
v_call: TRBV2
clone_size: -
j_call: TRBJ1-2
cdr3_aa: CAMGQGDWNYGYTF
cdr3_nt: TGTGCCATGGGGCAGGGGGATTGGAACTATGGCTACACCTTC

d_call: -
v_call: TRBV7-2
clone_size: -
j_call: TRBJ1-6
cdr3_aa: CASSLDLVSPLHF
cdr3_nt: TGTGCCAGCAGCTTAGACCTCGTCTCACCCCTCCACTTT

d_call: TRBD2
v_call: TRBV30
clone_size: few
j_call: TRBJ2-1
cdr3_aa: CAWSGGSGGAAYNEQFF
cdr3_nt: TGTGCCTGGAGTGGTGGTAGCGGGGGGGCGGCCTACAATGAGCAGTTCTTC

d_call: -
v_call: TRBV12-3/TRBV12-4
clone_size: many
j_call: TRBJ1-4
cdr3_aa: CASSRTNEKLFF
cdr3_nt: TGTGCCAGCTCCCGTACTAATGAAAAACTGTTTTTT

d_call: TRBD1
v_call: TRBV6-2/TRBV6-3
clone_size: few
j_call: TRBJ2-4
cdr3_aa: CASSQWDRLAKNIQYF
cdr3_nt: TGTGCCAGCAGTCAATGGGACAGACTAGCCAAAAACATTCAGTACTTC

d_call: TRBD2
v_call: TRBV5-1
clone_size: -
j_call: TRBJ2-7
cdr3_aa: CASSPIAGGPLIGEQYF
cdr3_nt: TGCGCCAGCAGCCCAATAGCGGGAGGGCCTCTAATCGGCGAGCAGTACTTC

d_call: TRBD2
v_call: TRBV10-3
clone_size: -
j_call: TRBJ2-3
cdr3_aa: CAISEEGLAGTDTQYF
cdr3_nt: TGTGCCATCAGTGAGGAGGGACTAGCGGGAACAGATACGCAGTATTTT

d_call: TRBD1
v_call: TRBV5-1
clone_size: -
j_call: TRBJ2-2
cdr3_aa: CASSLALIQPGQGTGELFF
cdr3_nt: TGCGCCAGCAGCTTGGCCCTTATACAGCCGGGACAGGGCACCGGGGAGCTGTTTTTT

d_call: TRBD2
v_call: TRBV27
clone_size: -
j_call: TRBJ2-1
cdr3_aa: CATRLAGNREQFF
cdr3_nt: TGTGCCACCAGACTAGCGGGTAATAGAGAGCAGTTCTTC

d_call: TRBD1
v_call: TRBV29-1
clone_size: once
j_call: TRBJ2-7
cdr3_aa: CSVAVTGATYEQYF
cdr3_nt: TGCAGCGTTGCCGTGACAGGGGCAACCTACGAGCAGTACTTC

d_call: -
v_call: TRBV9
clone_size: many
j_call: TRBJ2-1
cdr3_aa: CASSVAALGAYNEQFF
cdr3_nt: TGTGCCAGCAGCGTAGCCGCCTTAGGGGCCTACAATGAGCAGTTCTTC

d_call: -
v_call: TRBV5-1
clone_size: -
j_call: TRBJ2-7
cdr3_aa: CASSFGQGAYEHYF
cdr3_nt: -

d_call: -
v_call: TRBV10-3
clone_size: few
j_call: TRBJ2-2
cdr3_aa: CAISWRPGELFF
cdr3_nt: TGTGCCATCAGTTGGAGACCCGGGGAGCTGTTTTTT

d_call: TRBD2
v_call: TRBV5-1
clone_size: few
j_call: TRBJ2-7
cdr3_aa: CASSLGTGLAGSEQYF
cdr3_nt: TGCGCCAGCAGCTTGGGGACGGGACTAGCGGGGAGCGAGCAGTACTTC

d_call: TRBD1
v_call: TRBV7-8
clone_size: few
j_call: TRBJ2-5
cdr3_aa: CASSSRQGRQETQYF
cdr3_nt: TGTGCCAGCAGCTCGAGACAGGGGAGGCAGGAGACCCAGTACTTC

d_call: -
v_call: TRBV7-8
clone_size: -
j_call: TRBJ1-2
cdr3_aa: CASSLSSGASGYTF
cdr3_nt: TGTGCCAGCAGCTTAAGTTCTGGGGCTAGCGGCTACACCTTC

d_call: -
v_call: TRBV7-9
clone_size: -
j_call: TRBJ2-7
cdr3_aa: CASSKDDIYEQYF
cdr3_nt: TGTGCCAGCAGCAAGGACGATATTTACGAGCAGTACTTC

d_call: TRBD1
v_call: TRBV11-2
clone_size: few
j_call: TRBJ2-7
cdr3_aa: CASSTNRGEVSYEQYF
cdr3_nt: TGTGCCAGCAGCACTAACAGGGGCGAAGTCTCCTACGAGCAGTACTTC

d_call: TRBD2
v_call: TRBV4-3
clone_size: few
j_call: TRBJ2-1
cdr3_aa: CASSQDPVGSGGYNEQFF
cdr3_nt: TGCGCCAGCAGCCAAGACCCGGTGGGCTCGGGAGGCTACAATGAGCAGTTCTTC

d_call: TRBD2
v_call: TRBV7-2
clone_size: few
j_call: TRBJ2-7
cdr3_aa: CASSSLPGGEQYF
cdr3_nt: TGTGCCAGCAGCTCCCTACCGGGGGGAGAGCAGTACTTC

d_call: -
v_call: TRBV3-1
clone_size: -
j_call: TRBJ2-7
cdr3_aa: CASSPIMGGGEQYF
cdr3_nt: TGTGCCAGCAGCCCTATAATGGGAGGGGGCGAGCAGTACTTC

d_call: TRBD1
v_call: TRBV7-9
clone_size: many
j_call: TRBJ2-7
cdr3_aa: CASSLEGQGYEQYF
cdr3_nt: TGTGCCAGCAGCCTAGAGGGACAGGGTTACGAGCAGTACTTC

d_call: -
v_call: TRBV6-5
clone_size: few
j_call: TRBJ2-1
cdr3_aa: CASSYSMVGFDNEQFF
cdr3_nt: TGTGCCAGCAGTTACTCGATGGTGGGATTTGACAATGAGCAGTTCTTC

d_call: -
v_call: TRBV12-3/TRBV12-4
clone_size: many
j_call: TRBJ2-3
cdr3_aa: CASSRQDSTDTQYF
cdr3_nt: TGTGCCAGCAGTCGCCAGGACAGCACAGATACGCAGTATTTT

d_call: -
v_call: TRBV20-1
clone_size: few
j_call: TRBJ2-3
cdr3_aa: CSARDSRTNADTQYF
cdr3_nt: TGCAGTGCTAGAGATTCCCGGACTAATGCAGATACGCAGTATTTT

d_call: TRBD2
v_call: TRBV5-1
clone_size: few
j_call: TRBJ2-7
cdr3_aa: CASSPSESGSYEQYF
cdr3_nt: TGCGCCAGCAGCCCATCTGAGAGCGGGAGTTACGAGCAGTACTTC

d_call: -
v_call: TRBV6-2/TRBV6-3
clone_size: few
j_call: TRBJ1-5
cdr3_aa: CASNSGYQPQHF
cdr3_nt: TGTGCCAGCAACTCAGGGTACCAGCCCCAGCATTTT

d_call: -
v_call: TRBV28
clone_size: -
j_call: TRBJ2-1
cdr3_aa: CASSYPPPEGDEQFF
cdr3_nt: TGTGCCAGCAGTTATCCCCCCCCCGAGGGGGATGAGCAGTTCTTC